Below are 18 T cell receptor beta chains sequenced from a single sample in a study of T cells in Graves' hyperthyroidism and ophthalmopathy (dated by TCRdb to between 2018 and 2021). The library relied on multiplex PCR. These reads were obtained on an Illumina HiSeq 2000. TCR beta CDR3 regions were amplified from RNA transcripts. A first-round RT-PCR of the TCR CDR3 used the HTBI primer set with the Qiagen OneStep RT-PCR kit. The public reads were run again by TCRdb, first through fastp at Q25 and then through MiXCR, and only productive beta chains were kept. All rows with the same CDR3 protein become a single entry with the most common DNA and genes. Present in this sample are over 150,000 distinct CDR3 sequences, approximately 15% of which were seen just once. The ten biggest clones cover around 27% of the sample. Sequenced input: blood. The receptor source for this set is a woman between 50 and 59 years old with Graves' hyperthyroidism.

The V gene is TRBV30, the J gene TRBJ2-1, with D perhaps matching TRBD2 (7 bases). Germline assignment: CDR1 GTSNPN and CDR2 SVGIG (reference sequence). CDR3 length: 17 amino acids. Trimming took off 2 bases at V and 8 bases at J, with 25 bases between the two ends. This chain's CDR3 is CAWSFKGRGVAQYEQFF. The CDR3 DNA reads TGTGCCTGGAGTTTCAAAGGGAGGGGGGTGGCACAATATGAGCAGTTCTTC.

This clonotype was seen many times. The J gene is TRBJ2-5, the V gene TRBV16; 10 nucleotides match TRBD1. J gave up 5 bases and V 5 bases, and 8 bases lay outside the gene matches. Per germline, CDR1 KGHSY and CDR2 FQNENV. The CDR3 runs 15 residues. CDR3 nucleotides: TGTGCCAGCAGCGCGGGACAGGGGTCGGGGGAGACCCAGTACTTC. Protein sequence: CASSAGQGSGETQYF.

The chain recombines TRBV12-3 or TRBV12-4 with TRBJ1-1; D unclear. This CDR3 comprises 14 residues. V gave up 3 bases and J gave up 0 bases, with 8 bases separating them. The CDR3, as DNA: TGTGCCAGCAGTTTTATGGGCGTGAACACTGAAGCTTTCTTT. It yields the protein CASSFMGVNTEAFF.

This clonotype was counted at least ten times. The gene calls are TRBV19 and TRBJ1-1; a weak D match, TRBD1 (5 bases). CDR1 LNHDA and CDR2 SQIVND come from the germline V gene (reference sequence). Trimming cost V 8 bases and J 7 bases, with 8 bases left between them. CDR3 length equals 10 residues. This chain's CDR3 is CASQGNEAFF. CDR3 DNA: TGTGCCAGTCAGGGAAATGAAGCTTTCTTT.

This clonotype was found many times. The rearrangement links TRBV29-1 to TRBJ1-4, with 7 bases aligning to TRBD1. The CDR3 extends over 15 amino acids. Germline V gives CDR1 SQVTM, CDR2 ANQGSEA. Germline trimming cut 1 base from V and 7 bases from J; bases unmatched to any gene: 9. This CDR3 reads CSVEGRGTNFEKLFF. DNA for the CDR3: TGCAGCGTTGAAGGCAGGGGGACTAATTTTGAAAAACTGTTTTTT.

This clonotype has a count of ten or more. The rearrangement links TRBV9 to TRBJ2-2, with 7 bases fitting TRBD1. This CDR3 comprises 18 residues. CDR1 and CDR2 (germline): SGDLS, YYNGEE. Trimming cost V 4 bases and J 1 base; bases outside gene matches: 13. The CDR3 protein is CASSLFPLDRVNTGELFF. CDR3 nucleotide sequence: TGTGCCAGCAGCCTTTTCCCTCTTGACAGGGTGAACACCGGGGAGCTGTTTTTT.

This clonotype was counted at least ten times. This chain links TRBV11-2 with TRBJ2-1; D possibly corresponds to TRBD2 (7 bases). Trimming cost V 3 bases and J 2 bases, with 14 bases left between them. From germline, CDR1 is SGHAT and CDR2 FQNNGV. The CDR3 is made up of 16 amino acids. The CDR3 sequence is CASSLSGGLAYNEQFF. The DNA for the CDR3 is TGTGCCAGCAGCTTGTCGGGGGGCCTTGCCTACAATGAGCAGTTCTTC.

This clonotype occurred many times. The V and J genes are TRBV4-2 and TRBJ2-1; possible D gene TRBD1, 6 bases. V shed 5 bases and J shed 13 bases, with 12 bases lying between them. The germline V gene encodes CDR1 LGHNA and CDR2 YNFKEQ. The CDR3 has 11 amino acids. This chain's CDR3 is CASSARTDQFF. The DNA for the CDR3 is TGTGCCAGCAGCGCACGGACAGACCAGTTCTTC.

This rearrangement joins TRBV28 to TRBJ2-7; weak D call: TRBD2 (5 bases). V lost 3 bases and J 3 bases, leaving 12 bases between the germline ends. Looked up from germline, CDR1 is MDHEN and CDR2 is SYDVKM. This CDR3 has 14 residues. The CDR3 bases are TGTGCCAGCAGTTTTCATACGGGATACTACGAGCAGTACTTC. It specifies CASSFHTGYYEQYF.

The rearrangement links TRBV29-1 to TRBJ1-2, with D possibly TRBD1 on 5 matching bases. CDR1 SQVTM and CDR2 ANQGSEA come from the germline V gene. The CDR3 loop spans 11 amino acids. V was cut by 6 bases and J by 7 bases, with 12 bases left in between. The CDR3 coding sequence is TGCAGCGTCCCAACCCAGGGTGGCTACACCTTC. The encoded protein is CSVPTQGGYTF.

This clonotype came up many times. The chain combines TRBV7-9 with TRBJ2-5, with TRBD2 matching over 8 bases. After removal of 0 bases from V and 5 bases from J, the junction contained 2 bases not matched to a gene. The CDR3 covers 14 residues. Per germline, CDR1 SEHNR and CDR2 FQNEAQ (reference sequence). The CDR3 loop is CASSLARGGETQYF. The CDR3 DNA is TGTGCCAGCAGCTTAGCGCGCGGGGGGGAGACCCAGTACTTC.

Only a few counts were recorded for this clonotype. Here the CDR3 reads CASSLIGVNQPQHF. CDR3 nucleotide sequence: TGTGCCAGCAGCTTAATAGGGGTCAATCAGCCCCAGCATTTT. The chain is built from TRBV27 and TRBJ1-5; TRBD1 might be the D (5 bases). V gave up 6 bases and J gave up 3 bases, with 12 bases separating them. The CDR3 covers 14 residues. Germline-derived CDR1 and CDR2 are MNHEY and SMNVEV (reference sequence).

The chain carries TRBV9 and TRBJ1-6; D ambiguous. Deletions cut 0 bases from V and 6 bases from J, with 7 bases between. There are 14 residues in the CDR3. CDR1 and CDR2 from the germline V gene are SGDLS and YYNGEE. CDR3: CASSVAQSNSPLHF. The CDR3 nucleotides are TGTGCCAGCAGCGTAGCACAGTCTAATTCACCCCTCCACTTT. The full variable domain, its missing parts supplied by reference TRBV9 and TRBJ1-6, is DSGVTQTPKHLITATGQRVTLRCSPRSGDLSVYWYQQSLDQGLQFLIQYYNGEERAKGNILERFSAQQFPDLHSELNLSSLELGDSALYFCASSVAQSNSPLHFGNGTRLTVT.

This clonotype was detected ten times or more. At one end the junction does not follow the germline gene, possibly because of a read error. The chain has TRBV19 and TRBJ1-5, with D unclear. The CDR3 spans 14 residues. Germline values: CDR1 LNHDA, CDR2 SQIVND (reference sequence). The CDR3, as DNA: TGTGCCAGTAGTTTAGACATGGGCCGTCAGCCCCAGCATTTT. This codes for CASSLDMGRQPQHF.

CDR3 amino acids: CASSLKGSGELFF. The CDR3 DNA is TGTGCCAGCAGCTTGAAAGGGTCCGGGGAGCTGTTTTTT. The chain couples TRBV5-5 to TRBJ2-2; D is unclear. Trimming cost V 1 base and J 6 bases, with 7 bases left between them. The CDR3 spans 13 residues. CDR1 and CDR2 from the germline V gene are SGHKS and YYEKEE (reference sequence).

As for this clonotype: A much larger clonotype is one base distant, so this may be a read error. The chain recombines TRBV12-3 or TRBV12-4 with TRBJ1-5; D is unclear. The CDR3 contains 14 residues. The V end lost 6 bases, the J end lost 4 bases, and 13 bases lay between the germline ends. This CDR3 reads CASRLDTVNQPQHF. The CDR3 region has the DNA TGTGCCAGCAGACTTGATACAGTGAATCAGCCCCAGCATTTT.

A few counts support this clonotype. This rearrangement joins TRBV7-3 to TRBJ2-3, with 10 positions matching TRBD2. The CDR3 runs 14 residues. Trimming at V came to 5 bases and at J to 6 bases, leaving 5 bases not matched to a gene. Germline CDR1 and CDR2: SGHTA and FQGTGA. CDR3 nucleotide sequence: TGTGCCAGCAGCCATAGCGGGGGGTCCGATACGCAGTATTTT. Its translation: CASSHSGGSDTQYF.

This clonotype appeared a few times. The genes are TRBV15 and TRBJ2-1, with TRBD1 matching over 9 bases. V dropped 5 bases and J dropped 8; count of bases not matched to a gene: 7. Germline V CDR1 and CDR2: LNHNV, YYDKDF (reference sequence). CDR3 length equals 14 residues. The CDR3 protein is CATSQRQGEDEQFF. For the CDR3, the DNA is TGTGCCACCAGCCAGCGACAGGGGGAGGATGAGCAGTTCTTC.